The 16 T cell receptor beta chains given below trace back to one sample, sequenced in a study of blood T cells in healthy people across ages. Alongside a J-beta primer mix, a sample-barcoded 5' primer served in a second PCR lasting about 7 to 12 cycles. One entry per CDR3 protein, called by TCRdb with MiXCR from the 5' RACE reads. The table has just under 750,000 distinct CDR3 sequences, about a fifth seen once. The sequencing input was blood. These receptors were collected from a man aged 65-85 years in good health.

The chain couples TRBV6-5 to TRBJ2-5; no clear D gene. Trimming took off 2 bases at V and 1 base at J, with 5 bases between the two ends. Per germline, CDR1 MNHEY and CDR2 SVGAGI. The CDR3 is made up of 13 amino acids. This chain's CDR3 is CASSYASQETQYF. In DNA form, the CDR3 reads TGTGCCAGCAGTTACGCCTCCCAAGAGACCCAGTACTTC.

In regard to this clonotype: This may come from a read error, since a much larger clone is one base off. V and J are TRBV11-2 and TRBJ2-7; 9 bases are a match to TRBD2. Germline assignment: CDR1 SGHAT and CDR2 FQNNGV. This CDR3 has 13 residues. The CDR3 bases are TGTGCCTCTAAAGCGGGAGGTAGCGACGAGCGGTACTTC. Translating gives CASKAGGSDERYF.

This clonotype was seen a few times. The CDR3 carries no conserved terminal phenylalanine or tryptophan, so it likely arises from a read error. The gene calls are TRBV6-2 or TRBV6-3 and TRBJ2-1; 7 bases map to TRBD2. The CDR3 is 15 amino acids. Germline lookup yields CDR1 MNHEY and CDR2 SVGEGT. J gave up 0 bases and V 7 bases, and 6 bases lay outside the gene matches. CDR3 residues: CASIRSGVSYNEQFL. The CDR3 region has the DNA TGTGCCAGCATCAGAAGCGGGGTCTCCTACAATGAGCAGTTCCTC.

The V gene is TRBV5-6, the J gene TRBJ2-5; D possibly corresponds to TRBD1 (6 bases). Germline CDR1 and CDR2: SGHDT and YYEEEE. This CDR3 is built from 15 residues. V was trimmed by 4 bases and J by 1 base, leaving 14 bases between them. The CDR3 region is CASSLIRTVQETQYF. Here the CDR3 DNA reads TGTGCCAGCAGCCTAATCCGGACAGTCCAAGAGACCCAGTACTTC. The variable domain in full, with the rest retrieved from reference TRBV5-6 and TRBJ2-5, is DAGVTQSPTHLIKTRGQQVTLRCSPKSGHDTVSWYQQALGQGPQFIFQYYEEEERQRGNFPDRFSGHQFPNYSSELNVNALLLGDSALYLCASSLIRTVQETQYFGPGTRLLVL.

The chain carries TRBV5-5 and TRBJ2-2; no definite D call. This CDR3 comprises 14 residues. Trimming pared 2 bases from V and 4 bases from J, leaving 9 bases between. Germline assignment: CDR1 SGHKS and CDR2 YYEKEE (reference sequence). Written as DNA, the CDR3 is TGTGCCAGCAGCTTTTCGGATATCACCGGGGAGCTGTTTTTT. Its protein is CASSFSDITGELFF.

This clonotype was seen only a few times. The chain recombines TRBV5-1 with TRBJ2-3; D unresolved. Germline CDR1 SGHRS, CDR2 YFSETQ. V shed 6 bases and J shed 1 base, with 12 bases lying between them. CDR3 length: 14 amino acids. The CDR3 DNA reads TGCGCCAGCACCACGATGCCCGGCACAGATACGCAGTATTTT. Amino acid sequence: CASTTMPGTDTQYF.

V and J are TRBV29-1 and TRBJ2-6; possible D gene TRBD2, 5 bases. CDR1 is SQVTM, CDR2 ANQGSEA, per germline. Trimming shortened V by 0 bases and J by 3 bases, and 6 bases separated the two germline ends. The CDR3 is 14 amino acids. The CDR3: CSVEDGSGANVLTF. The DNA of the CDR3 is TGCAGCGTTGAAGATGGGAGTGGGGCCAACGTCCTGACTTTC.

This clonotype was seen only a few times. The rearrangement uses TRBV7-2 and TRBJ2-3, with D perhaps given as TRBD1 or TRBD2 (6 bases each). Trimming shortened V by 6 bases and J by 6 bases, and 25 bases separated the two germline ends. CDR1 is SGHTA and CDR2 is FQGNSA in the germline V gene. This CDR3 spans 17 amino acids. The DNA of the CDR3 is TGTGCCAGCAGACTAGTAGCCCTGGCGGGACATACGGATACGCAGTATTTT. It specifies CASRLVALAGHTDTQYF.

The chain combines TRBV14 with TRBJ2-5; weak D call: TRBD2 (7 bases). V was shortened by 5 bases and J by 4 bases, with 17 bases between the two germline ends. CDR3 length: 15 amino acids. Looked up from germline, CDR1 is SGHDN and CDR2 is FVKESK. The CDR3 DNA reads TGTGCCAGCAGCTCGAGGCGGGGGCCATCAGAGACCCAGTACTTC. Its protein product is CASSSRRGPSETQYF.

This clonotype was seen a single time. A much larger clone is a single base away; this may be a read error. The genes are TRBV12-3 or TRBV12-4 and TRBJ2-3; 10 nucleotides match TRBD1. The trim removed 8 bases at V and 0 bases at J, leaving 11 bases unmatched. The CDR3 is made up of 17 amino acids. CDR3 in amino acids: CASGQGQGIPSTDTQYF. CDR3 DNA: TGTGCCAGCGGACAGGGACAGGGGATTCCTAGCACAGATACGCAGTATTTT.

This clonotype has more than one count but fewer than ten. V is TRBV29-1 and J is TRBJ1-2, with 7 bases identical to TRBD1. CDR1 is SQVTM, CDR2 ANQGSEA, per germline. The ends lost 6 bases at V and 10 bases at J; junction bases unmatched: 20. The CDR3 is 15 amino acids. The CDR3 DNA reads as TGCAGCGTCTATGGGACAGTCATCGCGGAAGATGACTACACCTTC. Protein sequence: CSVYGTVIAEDDYTF.

V usage is TRBV5-5 and J usage is TRBJ1-2, with TRBD1 identical over 8 bases. In germline, CDR1 is SGHKS, CDR2 YYEKEE (reference sequence). V was clipped by 3 bases and J by 5 bases; unmatched bases: 12. CDR3 length equals 16 residues. The DNA of the CDR3 is TGTGCCAGCAGCTATACAGGGGGGTCCGACCTTTATGGCTACACCTTC. Residues: CASSYTGGSDLYGYTF.

A few counts support this clonotype. The chain employs TRBV6-2 or TRBV6-3 and TRBJ2-3; D perhaps matches TRBD1 (6 bases). V was trimmed by 7 bases and J by 4 bases, leaving 21 bases between them. Germline CDR1 and CDR2: MNHEY and SVGEGT. The CDR3 spans 16 residues. The CDR3 coding sequence is TGTGCCAGCATCGAGAGGAAGGGGGTAGTTGCAGATACGCAGTATTTT. Its protein product is CASIERKGVVADTQYF.

V usage is TRBV3-1 and J usage is TRBJ2-2; 8 bases are shared with TRBD2. V lost 0 bases, J lost 0 bases, and 3 bases stayed unmatched. Germline V gives CDR1 LGHDT, CDR2 YNNKEL (reference sequence). The CDR3 is made up of 17 amino acids. The CDR3, as DNA: TGTGCCAGCAGCCAAGAACGAGCGGGGGCGAACACCGGGGAGCTGTTTTTT. This translates into CASSQERAGANTGELFF.

This sequence joins TRBV7-2 and TRBJ2-2, with 7 bases matching TRBD1. This CDR3 is built from 17 residues. Unmatched junction bases numbered 9, after V lost 1 base and J lost 4 bases. Germline-derived CDR1 and CDR2 are SGHTA and FQGNSA. CDR3 residues: CASSLGPDRAFTGELFF. The DNA for the CDR3 is TGTGCCAGCAGCTTAGGGCCAGACAGGGCTTTCACCGGGGAGCTGTTTTTT. Variable domain in full (rest from reference TRBV7-2 and TRBJ2-2): GAGVSQSPSNKVTEKGKDVELRCDPISGHTALYWYRQSLGQGLEFLIYFQGNSAPDKSGLPSDRFSAERTGGSVSTLTIQRTQQEDSAVYLCASSLGPDRAFTGELFFGEGSRLTVL.

The V gene is TRBV29-1, the J gene TRBJ2-1, with 16 bases aligning to TRBD2. The CDR3 has 14 amino acids. Germline V CDR1 and CDR2: SQVTM, ANQGSEA. V lost 7 bases, J lost 7 bases, and 4 bases stayed unmatched. In nucleotides, the CDR3 is TGCAGCGCGGGACTAGCGGGAGGGCCGAATGAGCAGTTCTTC. Translation gives CSAGLAGGPNEQFF.